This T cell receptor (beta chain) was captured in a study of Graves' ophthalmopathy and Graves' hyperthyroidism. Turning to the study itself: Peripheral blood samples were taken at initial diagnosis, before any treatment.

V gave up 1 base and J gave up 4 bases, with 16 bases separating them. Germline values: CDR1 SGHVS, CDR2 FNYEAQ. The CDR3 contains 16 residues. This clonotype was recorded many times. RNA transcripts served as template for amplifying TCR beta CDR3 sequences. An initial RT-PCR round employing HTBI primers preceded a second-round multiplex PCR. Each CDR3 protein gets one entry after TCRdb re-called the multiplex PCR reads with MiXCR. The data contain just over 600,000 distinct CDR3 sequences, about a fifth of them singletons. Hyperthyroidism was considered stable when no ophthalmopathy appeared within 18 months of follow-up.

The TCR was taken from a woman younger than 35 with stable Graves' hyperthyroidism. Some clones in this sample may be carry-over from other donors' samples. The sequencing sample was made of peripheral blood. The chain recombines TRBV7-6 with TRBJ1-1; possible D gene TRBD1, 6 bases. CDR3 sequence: CASSLGGQHWSTEAFF. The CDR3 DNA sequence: TGTGCCAGCAGCTTAGGCGGACAGCATTGGAGCACTGAAGCTTTCTTT.